These 7 T cell receptor beta chains were sequenced from one sample in a study of blood T cell repertoires in COVID-19. Produced via immunoSEQ multiplex PCR; TCRdb's table is partial and in-frame only. The table includes under 350,000 clones, 89% detected once. The sequenced sample consisted of peripheral blood. These receptors were obtained from a middle-aged man with acute or convalescent COVID-19.

V and J are TRBV7-3 and TRBJ2-2, with D tentatively TRBD2 (5 bases). CDR3 length: 14 amino acids. Trimming removed 5 bases from V and 4 bases from J, with 11 bases in between. Germline CDR1 and CDR2: SGHTA and FQGTGA. DNA of the CDR3: TGTGCCAGCAGCCTGGACTTCTCCACCGGGGAGCTGTTTTTT. It yields the protein CASSLDFSTGELFF.

J is TRBJ2-5 and V is TRBV19, with D tentatively TRBD1 (7 bases). CDR3 size: 14 residues. Germline values: CDR1 LNHDA, CDR2 SQIVND (reference sequence). Trimming removed 7 bases at V and 2 bases at J, with 14 bases between. CDR3 in DNA: TGTGCCAGTAACCAGCCAGGGGGGCAAGAGACCCAGTACTTC. Residues: CASNQPGGQETQYF.

The V call is TRBV6-6, the J call TRBJ1-6; D is unclear. There are 18 residues in the CDR3. V dropped 5 bases and J dropped 0 bases, with 17 bases sitting between them. Germline CDR1 MNHNY, CDR2 SVGAGI (reference sequence). The CDR3 bases are TGTGCCAGCAGTCCGGGTCTCGCAAGGCACTCCTATAATTCACCCCTCCACTTT. This codes for CASSPGLARHSYNSPLHF.

This chain uses TRBV4-1 with TRBJ2-3; TRBD2 is a possible D gene (5 bases). V lost 0 bases and J lost 3, with 19 bases in between. Germline-derived CDR1 and CDR2 are MGHRA and YSYEKL. This CDR3 is 18 amino acids long. The CDR3 nucleotides are TGCGCCAGCAGCCAAGAAGAGAATTCGGTTCCGGGGACAGATACGCAGTATTTT. Amino acid sequence: CASSQEENSVPGTDTQYF.

The chain combines TRBV9 with TRBJ1-3, with D uncertain. The V gene's germline CDR1 is SGDLS and CDR2 YYNGEE. CDR3 size: 15 residues. Deletions cut 4 bases from V and 4 bases from J, with 15 bases between. CDR3 loop: CASSPRVEMGNTIYF. CDR3 DNA sequence: TGTGCCAGCAGCCCTCGGGTAGAGATGGGAAACACCATATATTTT.

This chain links TRBV3-1 (or the pseudogene TRBV3-2) with TRBJ1-6, with D perhaps TRBD1 (5 bases). The CDR3 extends over 14 amino acids. CDR1 is LGHDT, CDR2 YNNKEL, per germline (reference sequence). The ends were cut back, 2 bases at V and 9 bases at J, with 11 bases in the middle. The CDR3 coding sequence is TGTGCCAGCAGCCAATGGGGGGATGGTTCACCCCTCCACTTT. Its translation is CASSQWGDGSPLHF.

The rearrangement joins TRBV25-1 to TRBJ2-1, with D possibly being TRBD2 (5 bases). Trimming cost V 5 bases and J 3 bases, with 8 bases left between them. The CDR3 spans 13 residues. CDR1 MGHDK and CDR2 SYGVNS come from the germline V gene. For the CDR3, the DNA is TGTGCCAGCAGTTCGGGATTCTACAATGAGCAGTTCTTC. Translation: CASSSGFYNEQFF.